The clone carrying this T cell receptor beta chain showed up many times. V shed 2 bases and J shed 8 bases, with 7 bases lying between them. CDR1 and CDR2 (germline): SEHNR, FQNEAQ (reference sequence). The CDR3 runs to 11 residues. These data originate in a study of T cells in Graves' hyperthyroidism and ophthalmopathy. RNA transcripts were the template for amplifying TCR beta CDR3 regions. Primed by the HTBI set, a first-round RT-PCR was run on the TCR CDR3. One entry per CDR3 protein results from TCRdb running MiXCR on the multiplex PCR reads. The sample lists 610,000 or so distinct CDR3 sequences, around 46% occurring once. Lactation, pregnancy, other autoimmune disease or uncontrolled infection led to exclusion of patients. For the diagnoses, clinical symptoms, serum thyroxine and TRAb, thyroid ultrasound and orbital computed tomography were used.

The material sequenced was peripheral blood or thyroid tissue (not recorded which). This rearrangement joins TRBV7-9 to TRBJ2-7; D call uncertain. The clonotype comes from a woman younger than 30 with Graves' hyperthyroidism. The CDR3 DNA follows: TGTGCCAGCAGCTTAACTGTCCAGCAGTACTTC. Translation: CASSLTVQQYF.